The rows below give T cell receptor beta chains drawn from one sample of a study of cytomegalovirus exposure and HLA in healthy donors. Produced via immunoSEQ multiplex PCR; TCRdb's table is partial and in-frame only. Altogether about 220,000 clones are present, just over 90% being singletons, with the ten largest covering 1.1%. The sequenced material came from PBMCs. These receptors were collected from a young woman in good health and CMV-seronegative. CDR3s include the opening cysteine and the closing phenylalanine or tryptophan. A D gene is named only where the DNA matches it firmly. Clone size is not always given. Where it is, it says once, few, many or a class for expanded clones.

>TRBV6-5|NA|NA|TRBJ1-1
CASSRGGNTEAFF
TGTGCCAGCAGTCGCGGGGGGAACACTGAAGCTTTCTTT
>TRBV9|NA|NA|TRBJ1-1
CASSVDIGAGKAFF
TGTGCCAGCAGCGTAGATATCGGTGCAGGAAAAGCTTTCTTT
>TRBV11-3|once|TRBD2|TRBJ2-1
CASGGGSSYNEQFF
TGTGCCAGCGGCGGGGGAAGCTCCTACAATGAGCAGTTCTTC
>TRBV5-4|NA|NA|TRBJ2-7
CASSPGRMAGPSYEQYF
TGTGCCAGCAGCCCGGGACGGATGGCGGGACCCTCCTACGAGCAGTACTTC
>TRBV6-4|NA|TRBD1|TRBJ1-2
CASSPMRTQGNYGYTF
TGTGCCAGCAGTCCAATGAGGACACAGGGGAACTATGGCTACACCTTC
>TRBV27|NA|TRBD2|TRBJ2-7
CASTMASGPYYEQYF
TGTGCCAGCACGATGGCTAGCGGGCCGTACTACGAGCAGTACTTC
>TRBV6-1|NA|TRBD1|TRBJ2-7
CASSDSDRGLHYEQYF
TGTGCCAGCAGTGACAGTGACAGGGGATTACACTACGAGCAGTACTTC
>TRBV27|NA|NA|TRBJ1-5
CASSVQYDQPQHF
TGTGCCAGCAGTGTCCAGTACGATCAGCCCCAGCATTTT
>TRBV29-1|few|NA|TRBJ1-6
CSVRTGKGSPLHF
TGCAGCGTGCGAACAGGGAAGGGTTCACCCCTCCACTTT
>TRBV27|NA|NA|TRBJ1-1
CASSFAGGVNTEAFF
TGTGCCAGCAGTTTTGCGGGGGGCGTGAACACTGAAGCTTTCTTT
>TRBV28|NA|NA|TRBJ1-5
CVTAGRQPVGAQHF
TGTGTCACAGCAGGGAGGCAACCGGTAGGGGCCCAGCATTTT
>TRBV7-3|NA|TRBD1|TRBJ2-7
CASSLRTGPLYEQYF
TGTGCCAGCAGCTTACGGACAGGGCCCCTCTACGAGCAGTACTTC
>TRBV27|NA|TRBD2|TRBJ2-5
CASSSGLAGGPQETQYF
TGTGCCAGCAGTTCGGGACTAGCGGGAGGGCCTCAAGAGACCCAGTACTTC
>TRBV27|NA|NA|TRBJ1-1
CASSLWGGMNTEAFF
TGTGCCAGCAGTTTATGGGGAGGGATGAACACTGAAGCTTTCTTT
>TRBV10-3|few|NA|TRBJ2-7
CAISAGDEQYF
TGTGCCATCTCTGCAGGGGACGAGCAGTACTTC
>TRBV5-1|once|TRBD1|TRBJ2-3
CASSPDRVQSLHTQYF
TGCGCCAGCAGCCCGGACAGGGTCCAATCGTTGCATACGCAGTATTTT
>TRBV5-1|NA|TRBD1|TRBJ1-3
CASSFATGVETELRYF
TGCGCCAGCAGCTTCGCGACAGGGGTTGAAACAGAGTTAAGATATTTT
>TRBV5-1|few|TRBD1|TRBJ2-1
CASSLAGTGGYEQFF
TGCGCCAGCAGCTTGGCCGGGACAGGGGGGTATGAGCAGTTCTTC
>TRBV14|NA|NA|TRBJ1-2
CASSQHIPVTPYGYTF
TGTGCCAGCAGCCAACATATTCCAGTTACCCCCTATGGCTACACCTTC
>TRBV19|once|NA|TRBJ2-1
CASTMGLSFHEQFF
TGTGCCAGTACTATGGGACTCTCGTTTCATGAGCAGTTCTTC
>TRBV2|NA|TRBD1|TRBJ2-5
CASNPLRGHQETQYF
TGTGCCAGCAACCCCCTTAGGGGGCACCAAGAGACCCAGTACTTC
>TRBV30|NA|NA|TRBJ2-3
CAWSPTGDTDTQYF
TGTGCCTGGTCTCCGACAGGAGACACAGATACGCAGTATTTT
>TRBV5-1|NA|NA|TRBJ1-4
CASSIRVTEKLFF
TGCGCCAGCAGTATTAGAGTAACTGAAAAACTGTTTTTT
>TRBV5-1|once|TRBD2|TRBJ2-5
CASSTSTLAGETQYF
TGCGCCAGCAGCACTAGCACCCTAGCGGGAGAGACCCAGTACTTC
>TRBV9|NA|NA|TRBJ2-7
CASSPDSPEQYF
TGTGCCAGCAGCCCCGACTCACCCGAGCAGTACTTC
>TRBV5-1|NA|NA|TRBJ2-5
CASSAVAALQETQYF
TGCGCCAGCAGCGCCGTTGCGGCACTTCAAGAGACCCAGTACTTC
>TRBV6-5|few|NA|TRBJ1-2
CASSYRTAVGYGYTF
TGTGCCAGCAGTTATCGGACAGCCGTCGGGTATGGCTACACCTTC
>TRBV30|NA|TRBD1|TRBJ1-1
CAWSERTGLNTEAFF
TGTGCCTGGAGCGAGAGGACAGGGTTGAACACTGAAGCTTTCTTT
>TRBV7-3|NA|NA|TRBJ1-1
CASSSGRWTEAFF
TGTGCCAGCAGCTCAGGGCGGTGGACTGAAGCTTTCTTT
>TRBV13|NA|NA|TRBJ2-7
CASSPTPGTGSNEQYF
TGTGCCAGCAGCCCTACCCCCGGGACCGGGAGCAACGAGCAGTACTTC
>TRBV19|NA|NA|TRBJ1-1
CASSERTGRTEAFF
TGTGCCAGTAGTGAACGTACAGGGCGCACTGAAGCTTTCTTT
>TRBV29-1|NA|TRBD2|TRBJ2-7
CSVEAPASGTYEQYF
TGCAGCGTTGAAGCTCCGGCTAGCGGGACCTACGAGCAGTACTTC
>TRBV30|many|NA|TRBJ1-3
CAWRTPDSGNTIYF
TGTGCCTGGAGGACACCGGACTCTGGAAACACCATATATTTT
>TRBV28|NA|NA|TRBJ2-3
CASSFSSGATQYF
TGTGCCAGCAGTTTTTCCAGTGGGGCTACGCAGTATTTT
>TRBV5-1|NA|TRBD2|TRBJ2-1
CASSRTSGITSEQFF
TGCGCCAGCAGCCGGACTAGCGGGATAACCAGTGAGCAGTTCTTC
>TRBV5-1|NA|TRBD1|TRBJ1-2
CASSAQGALYGYTF
TGCGCCAGCAGCGCACAGGGGGCCCTCTATGGCTACACCTTC
>TRBV11-3|NA|TRBD1|TRBJ2-7
CASSRQGATYEQYF
TGTGCCAGCAGCCGACAGGGGGCGACCTACGAGCAGTACTTC
>TRBV5-1|NA|TRBD2|TRBJ2-2
CASSRGLAGGLSGELFF
TGCGCCAGCAGCAGGGGACTAGCGGGAGGTCTCTCCGGGGAGCTGTTTTTT